The present T cell receptor (beta chain) was sequenced within a study of blood T cells in healthy people across ages. Study-level background: Researchers report that template switching captured about one barcoded beta molecule per two T cells. Study-level points and caveats: Diversity estimates drawn from one million T cells were deemed underestimates.

V was shortened by 5 bases and J by 0 bases, with 11 bases between the two germline ends. The CDR3 totals 14 residues. The germline gives CDR1 SGHTA, CDR2 FQGNSA. This clonotype was counted many times. Antigen: not known. A second PCR, run for roughly 7 to 11 cycles, used a sample-barcoded 5' primer plus a J-beta primer mix. Every cDNA molecule bore a tag from a template-switch adaptor containing 12 random nucleotides. MiXCR, applied by TCRdb to the 5' RACE reads, yields one record per CDR3 protein. The repertoire holds hundreds of thousands of distinct CDR3 sequences, roughly 60% seen once, with roughly 22% in the top ten. PBMCs, at least 7 million per sample, were isolated.

The sequenced sample consisted of blood. The TCR originated in a man aged 25 to 40 in good health. The chain couples TRBV7-2 to TRBJ2-7; D is ambiguous. In nucleotides, the CDR3 is TGTGCCAGCAGCCTAACGTCTGACTCCTACGAGCAGTACTTC. Its protein is CASSLTSDSYEQYF.